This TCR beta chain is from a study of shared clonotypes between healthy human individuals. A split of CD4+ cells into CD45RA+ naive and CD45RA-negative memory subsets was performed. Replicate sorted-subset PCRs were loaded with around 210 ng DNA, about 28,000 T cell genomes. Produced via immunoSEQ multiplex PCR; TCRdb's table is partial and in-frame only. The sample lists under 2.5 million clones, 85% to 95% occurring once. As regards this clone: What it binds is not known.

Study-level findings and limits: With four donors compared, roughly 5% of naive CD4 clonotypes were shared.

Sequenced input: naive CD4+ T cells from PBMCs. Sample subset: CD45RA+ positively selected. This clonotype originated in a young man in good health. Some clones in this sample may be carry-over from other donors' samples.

The CDR3 coding sequence is TGTGCCAGTAGTATAATGTGGCGGGACCTCTCGGATGAAAAACTGTTTTTT. Its protein is CASSIMWRDLSDEKLFF. The V call is TRBV19, the J call TRBJ1-4, with a possible D match to TRBD1 (5 bases). V lost 2 bases and J 6 bases, leaving 19 bases between the germline ends. CDR1 and CDR2 (germline): LNHDA, SQIVND (reference sequence). The CDR3 is made up of 17 amino acids.